The following is a T cell receptor (beta chain) sequence with its context. This sample is drawn from a study of blood T cell repertoires in COVID-19. Study-level information: Acute and convalescent COVID-19 samples came from the United States, Italy and Spain.

Libraries were prepared by immunoSEQ multiplex PCR; TCRdb keeps only in-frame clonotypes and omits some of them. The data show around 450,000 clones, 87% seen once. This study enrolled people aged about 18 to 95 from roughly 22 US geographic areas. The CDR3 sequence is 15 residues long. Germline assignment: CDR1 LGHNA and CDR2 YSLEER. V was shortened by 0 bases and J by 4 bases, with 12 bases between the two germline ends. The source is a woman between 18 and 29 years old with acute COVID-19. The chain employs TRBV4-3 and TRBJ1-1; D is perhaps TRBD1 (6 bases). The sequencing input was PBMCs or T cells enriched from blood (not recorded which). The DNA for the CDR3 is TGCGCCAGCAGCCAAGATTCGGGGGGCCTCACTGAAGCTTTCTTT. The encoded protein is CASSQDSGGLTEAFF.